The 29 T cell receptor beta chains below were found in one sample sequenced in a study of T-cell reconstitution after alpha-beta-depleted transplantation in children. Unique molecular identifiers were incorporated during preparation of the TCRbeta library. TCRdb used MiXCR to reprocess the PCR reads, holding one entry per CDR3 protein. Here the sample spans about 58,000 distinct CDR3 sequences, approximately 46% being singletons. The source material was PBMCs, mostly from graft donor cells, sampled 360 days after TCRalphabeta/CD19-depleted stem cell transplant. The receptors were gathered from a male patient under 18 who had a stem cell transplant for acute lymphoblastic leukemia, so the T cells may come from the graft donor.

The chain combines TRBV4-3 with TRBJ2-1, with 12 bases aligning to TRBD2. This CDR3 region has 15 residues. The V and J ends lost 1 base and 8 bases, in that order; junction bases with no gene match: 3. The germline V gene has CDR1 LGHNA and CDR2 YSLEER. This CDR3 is CASSQGLAGVYEQFF. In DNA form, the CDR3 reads TGCGCCAGCAGCCAAGGACTAGCGGGGGTGTATGAGCAGTTCTTC.

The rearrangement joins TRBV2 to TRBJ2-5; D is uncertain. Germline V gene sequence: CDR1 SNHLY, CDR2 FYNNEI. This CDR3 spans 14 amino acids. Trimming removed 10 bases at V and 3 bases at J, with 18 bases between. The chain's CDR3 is CATPPRRREETQYF. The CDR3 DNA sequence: TGTGCCACCCCTCCCAGGAGAAGGGAAGAGACCCAGTACTTC.

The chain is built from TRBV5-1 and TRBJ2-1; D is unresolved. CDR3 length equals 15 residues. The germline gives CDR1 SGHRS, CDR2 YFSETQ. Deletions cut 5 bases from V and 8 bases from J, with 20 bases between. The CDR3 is CASSGVPASIDEQFF. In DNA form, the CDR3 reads TGCGCCAGCAGTGGGGTTCCAGCCTCTATAGATGAGCAGTTCTTC.

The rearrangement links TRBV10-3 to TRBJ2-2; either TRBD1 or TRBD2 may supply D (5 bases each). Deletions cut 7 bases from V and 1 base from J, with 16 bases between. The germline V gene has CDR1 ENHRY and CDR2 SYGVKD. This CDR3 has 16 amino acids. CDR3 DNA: TGTGCCATCAAATCGGGGACGGCCCGGAACACCGGGGAGCTGTTTTTT. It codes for CAIKSGTARNTGELFF.

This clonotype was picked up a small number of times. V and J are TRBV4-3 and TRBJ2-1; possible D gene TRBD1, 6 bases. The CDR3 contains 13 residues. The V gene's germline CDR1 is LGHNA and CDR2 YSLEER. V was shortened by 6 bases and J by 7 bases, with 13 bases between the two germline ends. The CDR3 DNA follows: TGCGCCAGCAGTCACCAGGGGCATAATGAGCAGTTCTTC. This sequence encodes CASSHQGHNEQFF.

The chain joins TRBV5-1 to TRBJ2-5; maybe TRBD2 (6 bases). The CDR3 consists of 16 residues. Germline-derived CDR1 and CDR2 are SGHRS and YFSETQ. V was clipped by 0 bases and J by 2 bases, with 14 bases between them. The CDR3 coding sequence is TGCGCCAGCAGCTTGGAGCTTAGCGGCCGACAAGAGACCCAGTACTTC. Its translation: CASSLELSGRQETQYF.

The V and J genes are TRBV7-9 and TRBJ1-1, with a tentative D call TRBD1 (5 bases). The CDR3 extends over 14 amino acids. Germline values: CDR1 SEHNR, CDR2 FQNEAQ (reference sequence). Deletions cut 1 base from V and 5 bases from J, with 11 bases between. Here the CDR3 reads CASSLGGDGTEAFF. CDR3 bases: TGTGCCAGCAGCTTAGGAGGGGACGGGACTGAAGCTTTCTTT.

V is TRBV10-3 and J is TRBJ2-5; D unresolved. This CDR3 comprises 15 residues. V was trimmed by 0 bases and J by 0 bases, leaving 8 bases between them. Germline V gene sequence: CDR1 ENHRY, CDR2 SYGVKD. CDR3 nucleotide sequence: TGTGCCATCAGTGAGTCGGCCACAGACCAAGAGACCCAGTACTTC. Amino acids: CAISESATDQETQYF.

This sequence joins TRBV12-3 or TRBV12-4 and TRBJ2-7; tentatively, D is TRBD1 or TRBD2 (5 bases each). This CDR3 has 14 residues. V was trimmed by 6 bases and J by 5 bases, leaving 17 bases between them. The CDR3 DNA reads TGTGCCAGCAGCCCGGGACGCCCTGCCCACGAGCAGTACTTC. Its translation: CASSPGRPAHEQYF.

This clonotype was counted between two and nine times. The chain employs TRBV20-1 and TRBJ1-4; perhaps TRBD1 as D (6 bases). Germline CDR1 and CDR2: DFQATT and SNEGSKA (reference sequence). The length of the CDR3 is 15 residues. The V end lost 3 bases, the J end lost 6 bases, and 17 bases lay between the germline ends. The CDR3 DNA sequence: TGCAGTGCTAGTCGCCCGCAGGGGTTGGATGAAAAACTGTTTTTT. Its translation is CSASRPQGLDEKLFF.

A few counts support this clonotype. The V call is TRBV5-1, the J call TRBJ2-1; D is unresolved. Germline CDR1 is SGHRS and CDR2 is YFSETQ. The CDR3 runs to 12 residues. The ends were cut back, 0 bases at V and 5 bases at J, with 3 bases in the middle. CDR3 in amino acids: CASSLDDNEQFF. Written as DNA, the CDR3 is TGCGCCAGCAGCTTGGACGACAATGAGCAGTTCTTC.

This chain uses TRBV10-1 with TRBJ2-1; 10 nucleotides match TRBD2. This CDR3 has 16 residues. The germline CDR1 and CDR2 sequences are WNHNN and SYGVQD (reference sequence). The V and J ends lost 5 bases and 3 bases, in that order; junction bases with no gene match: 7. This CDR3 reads CASSLAGERGYNEQFF. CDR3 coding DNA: TGCGCCAGCAGTCTAGCGGGAGAAAGGGGCTACAATGAGCAGTTCTTC.

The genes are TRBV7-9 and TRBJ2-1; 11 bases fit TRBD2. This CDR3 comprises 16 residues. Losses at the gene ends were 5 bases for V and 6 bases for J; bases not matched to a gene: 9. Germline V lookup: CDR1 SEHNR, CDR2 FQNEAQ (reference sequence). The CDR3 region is CASSPSSLAGGNEQFF. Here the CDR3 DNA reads TGTGCCAGCAGCCCCAGTAGCCTAGCGGGAGGCAATGAGCAGTTCTTC.

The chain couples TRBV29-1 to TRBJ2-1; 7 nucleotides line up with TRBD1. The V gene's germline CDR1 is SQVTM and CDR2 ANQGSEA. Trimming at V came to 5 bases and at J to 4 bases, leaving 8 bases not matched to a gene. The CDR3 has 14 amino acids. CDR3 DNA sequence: TGCAGCGTTATTGGGACAGCCAGATACAATGAGCAGTTCTTC. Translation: CSVIGTARYNEQFF.

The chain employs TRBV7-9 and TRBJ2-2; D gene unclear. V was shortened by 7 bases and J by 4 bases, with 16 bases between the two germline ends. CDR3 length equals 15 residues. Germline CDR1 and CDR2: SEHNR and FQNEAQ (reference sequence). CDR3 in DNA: TGTGCCAGCACCCTTAGGACGGGTAGCACCGGGGAGCTGTTTTTT. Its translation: CASTLRTGSTGELFF.

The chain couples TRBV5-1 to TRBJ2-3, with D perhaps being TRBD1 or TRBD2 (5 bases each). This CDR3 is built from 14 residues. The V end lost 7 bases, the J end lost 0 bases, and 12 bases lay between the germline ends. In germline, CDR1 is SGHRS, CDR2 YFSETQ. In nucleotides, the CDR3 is TGCGCCAGCCAACGGGACCCTAGCACAGATACGCAGTATTTT. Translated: CASQRDPSTDTQYF.

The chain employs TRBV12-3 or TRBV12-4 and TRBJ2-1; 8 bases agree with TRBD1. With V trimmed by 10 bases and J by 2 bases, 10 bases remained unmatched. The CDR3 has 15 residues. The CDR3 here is CATFLTGGPYNEQFF. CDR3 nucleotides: TGTGCCACCTTTCTTACAGGGGGTCCCTACAATGAGCAGTTCTTC.

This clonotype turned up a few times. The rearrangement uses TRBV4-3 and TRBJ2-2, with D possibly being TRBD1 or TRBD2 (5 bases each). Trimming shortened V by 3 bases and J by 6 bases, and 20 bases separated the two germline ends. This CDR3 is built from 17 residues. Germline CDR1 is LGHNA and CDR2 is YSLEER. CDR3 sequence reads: CASSHRDLTSLAGELFF. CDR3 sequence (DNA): TGCGCCAGCAGCCACAGGGACCTAACTTCTCTAGCCGGGGAGCTGTTTTTT.

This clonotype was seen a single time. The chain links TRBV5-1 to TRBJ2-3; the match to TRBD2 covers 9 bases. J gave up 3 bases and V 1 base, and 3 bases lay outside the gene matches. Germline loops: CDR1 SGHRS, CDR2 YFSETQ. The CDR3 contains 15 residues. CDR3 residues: CASSLIGLATDTQYF. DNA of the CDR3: TGCGCCAGCAGCTTGATAGGACTAGCGACAGATACGCAGTATTTT.

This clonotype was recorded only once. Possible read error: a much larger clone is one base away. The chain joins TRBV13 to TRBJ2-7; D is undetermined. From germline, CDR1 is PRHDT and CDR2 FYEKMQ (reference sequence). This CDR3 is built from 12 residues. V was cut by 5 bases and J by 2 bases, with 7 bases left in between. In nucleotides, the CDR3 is TGTGCCAGCAGCCCCTCCCCCTACGAGCAGTACTTC. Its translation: CASSPSPYEQYF.

Here the CDR3 reads CASSQGGGPQPQHF. In nucleotides, the CDR3 is TGCGCCAGCAGCCAAGGAGGGGGCCCTCAGCCCCAGCATTTT. V usage is TRBV4-3 and J usage is TRBJ1-5; 7 positions agree with TRBD1. After removal of 1 base from V and 6 bases from J, the junction contained 3 bases not matched to a gene. The CDR3 covers 14 residues. CDR1 LGHNA and CDR2 YSLEER come from the germline V gene.

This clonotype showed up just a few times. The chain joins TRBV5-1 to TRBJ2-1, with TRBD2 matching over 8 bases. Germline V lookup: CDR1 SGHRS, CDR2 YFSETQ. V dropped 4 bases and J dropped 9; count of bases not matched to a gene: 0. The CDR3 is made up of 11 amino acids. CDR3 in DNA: TGCGCCAGCAGCGGACTAGCTGAGCAGTTCTTC. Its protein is CASSGLAEQFF.

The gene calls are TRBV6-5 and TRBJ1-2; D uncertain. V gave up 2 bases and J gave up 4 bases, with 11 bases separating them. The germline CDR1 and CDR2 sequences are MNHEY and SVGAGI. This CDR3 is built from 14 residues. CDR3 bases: TGTGCCAGCAGTTACACCAGTACGAGCTATGGCTACACCTTC. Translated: CASSYTSTSYGYTF.

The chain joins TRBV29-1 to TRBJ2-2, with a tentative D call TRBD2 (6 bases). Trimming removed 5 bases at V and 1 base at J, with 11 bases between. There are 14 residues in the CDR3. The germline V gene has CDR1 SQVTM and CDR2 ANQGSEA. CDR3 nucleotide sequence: TGCAGCGTTCACCTAGCGCTGAACACCGGGGAGCTGTTTTTT. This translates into CSVHLALNTGELFF.

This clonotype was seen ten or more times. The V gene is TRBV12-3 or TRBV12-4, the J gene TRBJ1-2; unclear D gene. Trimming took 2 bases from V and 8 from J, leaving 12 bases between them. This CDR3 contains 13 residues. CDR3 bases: TGTGCCAGCAGTTTAAGAGGGTTCGGGGGCTACACCTTC. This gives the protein CASSLRGFGGYTF.

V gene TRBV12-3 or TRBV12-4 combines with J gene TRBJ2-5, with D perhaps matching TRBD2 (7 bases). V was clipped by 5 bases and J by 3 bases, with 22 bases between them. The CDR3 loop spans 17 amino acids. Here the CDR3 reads CASSPRGAGRVKETQYF. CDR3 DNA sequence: TGTGCCAGCAGTCCCCGGGGGGCGGGAAGGGTAAAAGAGACCCAGTACTTC.

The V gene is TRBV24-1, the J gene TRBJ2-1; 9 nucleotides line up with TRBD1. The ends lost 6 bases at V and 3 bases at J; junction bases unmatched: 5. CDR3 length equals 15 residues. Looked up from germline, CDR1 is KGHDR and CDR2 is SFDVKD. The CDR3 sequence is CATSRQGVFYNEQFF. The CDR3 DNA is TGTGCCACCAGTCGACAGGGGGTTTTCTACAATGAGCAGTTCTTC.

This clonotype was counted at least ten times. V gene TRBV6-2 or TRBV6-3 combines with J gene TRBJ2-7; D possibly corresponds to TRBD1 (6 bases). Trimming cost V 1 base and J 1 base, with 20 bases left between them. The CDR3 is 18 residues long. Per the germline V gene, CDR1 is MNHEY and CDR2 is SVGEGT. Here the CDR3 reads CASSYWDLDRKNSYEQYF. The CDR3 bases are TGTGCCAGCAGTTACTGGGACCTTGACAGGAAGAATTCCTACGAGCAGTACTTC.

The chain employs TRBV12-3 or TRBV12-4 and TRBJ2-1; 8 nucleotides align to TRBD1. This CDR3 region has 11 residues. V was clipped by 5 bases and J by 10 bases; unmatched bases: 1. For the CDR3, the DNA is TGTGCCAGCAGTCCAGGGGGCGAGCAGTTCTTC. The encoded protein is CASSPGGEQFF.